This TCR beta chain was observed in a study of shared clonotypes between healthy human individuals. V lost 6 bases and J 2 bases, leaving 11 bases between the germline ends. Germline values: CDR1 SNHLY, CDR2 FYNNEI. CDR3 size: 14 residues. Method: immunoSEQ multiplex PCR; TCRdb's copy keeps in-frame clones and lacks some. The profile shows about 2.3 million clones, 93% of them singletons. A split of CD4+ cells into CD45RA+ naive and CD45RA-negative memory subsets was performed. This clone came up a few times. Its antigen is unknown. Study outcomes and limitations: It was only blood that was sampled, and tissue repertoires likely differ.

The sequenced sample consisted of naive CD4+ T cells from PBMCs. Described subset: CD45RA+ positively selected. The chain carries TRBV2 and TRBJ1-3; D might be TRBD1 (5 bases). This receptor was identified in a man between 18 and 35 years old in good health. Some clones in this sample may be carry-over from other donors' samples. The chain's CDR3 is CASSLRGTGNTIYF. The CDR3 DNA follows: TGTGCCAGCAGCCTAAGGGGCACTGGAAACACCATATATTTT.